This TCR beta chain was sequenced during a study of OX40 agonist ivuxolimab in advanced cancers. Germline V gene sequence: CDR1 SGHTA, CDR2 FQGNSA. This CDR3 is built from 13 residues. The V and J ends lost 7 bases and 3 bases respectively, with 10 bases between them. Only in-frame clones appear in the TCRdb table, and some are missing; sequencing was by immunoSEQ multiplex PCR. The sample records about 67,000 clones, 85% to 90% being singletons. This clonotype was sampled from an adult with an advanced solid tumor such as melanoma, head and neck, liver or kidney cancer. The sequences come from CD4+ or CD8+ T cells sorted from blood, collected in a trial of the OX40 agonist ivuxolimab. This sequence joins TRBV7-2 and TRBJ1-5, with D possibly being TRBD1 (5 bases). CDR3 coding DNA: TGTGCCAGCACCCCGGGACCCAATCAGCCCCAGCATTTT. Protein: CASTPGPNQPQHF. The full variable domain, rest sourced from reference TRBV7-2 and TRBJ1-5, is GAGVSQSPSNKVTEKGKDVELRCDPISGHTALYWYRQSLGQGLEFLIYFQGNSAPDKSGLPSDRFSAERTGGSVSTLTIQRTQQEDSAVYLCASTPGPNQPQHFGDGTRLSIL.